The next 8 T cell receptor beta chains were all read from a single sample in a study of T cells in Graves' hyperthyroidism and ophthalmopathy. Amplification targeted TCR beta CDR3 regions from RNA transcripts. The HTBI primer set was used in a first-round RT-PCR of the TCR CDR3. Using its own MiXCR run on the multiplex PCR reads, TCRdb lists one record per CDR3 protein. This table holds roughly 420,000 distinct CDR3 sequences, approximately 14% found once. Sequencing was performed on blood. These receptors all stem from a woman between 18 and 29 years old with Graves' hyperthyroidism.

This clonotype was recorded at least ten times. J is TRBJ2-3 and V is TRBV12-3 or TRBV12-4; D is unclear. The CDR3 has 15 residues. Trimming took off 1 base at V and 6 bases at J, with 14 bases between the two ends. CDR3 in DNA: TGTGCCAGCAGTTTAGGTCCCACGGGTGGGGATACGCAGTATTTT. This translates into CASSLGPTGGDTQYF.

This clonotype was seen many times. The chain employs TRBV5-1 and TRBJ1-5; unclear D gene. The length of the CDR3 is 14 residues. Trimming took off 0 bases at V and 3 bases at J, with 7 bases between the two ends. The germline CDR1 and CDR2 sequences are SGHRS and YFSETQ. CDR3 in amino acids: CASSLGVNNQPQHF. The DNA of the CDR3 is TGCGCCAGCAGCTTGGGAGTCAACAATCAGCCCCAGCATTTT.

This sequence joins TRBV29-1 and TRBJ1-2; D ambiguous. V shed 6 bases and J shed 8 bases, with 10 bases lying between them. This CDR3 contains 10 residues. The V gene's germline CDR1 is SQVTM and CDR2 ANQGSEA. As DNA, the CDR3 is TGCAGCGTGGAAACACGAGGCTACACCTTC. Protein: CSVETRGYTF.

This chain joins TRBV6-2 or TRBV6-3 and TRBJ2-5; 11 bases are shared with TRBD2. The CDR3 runs to 18 residues. After removal of 0 bases from V and 2 bases from J, the junction contained 8 bases not matched to a gene. CDR1 and CDR2 from the germline V gene are MNHEY and SVGEGT. CDR3 nucleotide sequence: TGTGCCAGCAGTTACTCTCTAGGGACTAGCGGAAATCAAGAGACCCAGTACTTC. It yields the protein CASSYSLGTSGNQETQYF.

This clonotype has ten or more counts. This chain uses TRBV20-1 with TRBJ1-1; D not certain. The CDR3 is made up of 13 amino acids. Trimming cost V 6 bases and J 4 bases, with 15 bases left between them. Germline assignment: CDR1 DFQATT and CDR2 SNEGSKA (reference sequence). The CDR3 DNA reads TGCAGTGCCTATAGCGCGGCCGGCACTGAAGCTTTCTTT. It specifies CSAYSAAGTEAFF.

This clonotype was observed at least ten times. This sequence joins TRBV9 and TRBJ1-1; no firm D call. Germline-derived CDR1 and CDR2 are SGDLS and YYNGEE. There are 14 residues in the CDR3. V was shortened by 3 bases and J by 4 bases, with 13 bases between the two germline ends. CDR3 protein: CASSASHPGTEAFF. CDR3 DNA sequence: TGTGCCAGCAGCGCCTCCCACCCGGGCACTGAAGCTTTCTTT.

This clonotype was seen many times. The chain recombines TRBV7-2 with TRBJ2-2, with 11 bases matching TRBD1. The CDR3 is 15 residues long. Germline V gives CDR1 SGHTA, CDR2 FQGNSA. The V gene end was trimmed by 4 bases and the J gene end by 6 bases; junction bases not matched to a gene: 4. CDR3 bases: TGTGCCAGCAGCTCACGGACAGGGGGCGCCGGGGAGCTGTTTTTT. Translating gives CASSSRTGGAGELFF.

This clonotype came up a few times. The chain recombines TRBV30 with TRBJ2-1; 7 bases match TRBD1. Germline lookup yields CDR1 GTSNPN and CDR2 SVGIG (reference sequence). Trimming took 3 bases from V and 7 from J; bases not matched to a gene: 15. This CDR3 spans 16 amino acids. The CDR3 bases are TGTGCCTGGAGGCCTCGACAGGGAATAGTTGTAAATGAGCAGTTCTTC. Its translation: CAWRPRQGIVVNEQFF.